A single sample is the source of the 21 T cell receptor beta chains below, sequenced in a study of blood T cells in healthy people across ages. Primed by a sample-barcoded 5' primer and a J-beta primer mix, a second PCR proceeded for 7 to 11 cycles. TCRdb re-analysed the 5' RACE reads in MiXCR, keeping a single row per CDR3 protein. The data contain 850,000 or so distinct CDR3 sequences, more than 25% of them singletons. The source material was blood. The source of these receptors is a woman at least 80 years old in good health.

Concerning this clonotype: It may be a read error: a sequence one base away is much more abundant. The V call is TRBV20-1, the J call TRBJ2-4; the D is unclear. The J call may be wrong; the DNA end is better matched by TRBJ2-5. Germline values: CDR1 DFQATT, CDR2 SNEGSKA (reference sequence). The CDR3 extends over 12 amino acids. CDR3 sequence (DNA): TGCAGTGCTGGAGTGTCCCAAGAGACCCAGTACTTC. Its protein is CSAGVSQETQYF.

This clonotype was detected ten times or more. This chain connects TRBV20-1 to TRBJ2-3; the match to TRBD2 covers 10 bases. The CDR3 has 14 amino acids. The junction had 7 bases not matched to a gene; V was cut back by 5 bases and J by 5 bases. Germline V CDR1 and CDR2: DFQATT, SNEGSKA (reference sequence). The CDR3 region has the DNA TGCAGTGCTTCTAGCGGGGGCCGGGTAGATACGCAGTATTTT. Its translation: CSASSGGRVDTQYF.

Of note for this clonotype: At one boundary the junction diverges from the germline segment, which might be a read error. The chain joins TRBV7-2 to TRBJ1-5; D possibly corresponds to TRBD1 (6 bases). The CDR3 sequence is 15 residues long. The germline gives CDR1 SGHTA, CDR2 FQGNSA. CDR3 amino acids: CASSVGHSINPPQHF. The DNA of the CDR3 is TGTGCCAGCAGCGTGGGACACTCAATCAATCCGCCCCAGCATTTT.

The V call is TRBV20-1, the J call TRBJ2-3, with D uncertain. The germline V gene has CDR1 DFQATT and CDR2 SNEGSKA (reference sequence). The V end lost 6 bases, the J end lost 6 bases, and 13 bases lay between the germline ends. The CDR3 loop spans 12 amino acids. The chain's CDR3 is CSAGPPPDTQYF. In DNA form, the CDR3 reads TGCAGTGCAGGCCCCCCCCCCGATACGCAGTATTTT.

Comment on this clonotype: This may come from a read error, since a much larger clone is one base off. V gene TRBV29-1 combines with J gene TRBJ2-1; possibly TRBD1 for D (6 bases). The length of the CDR3 is 13 residues. V lost 8 bases and J 6 bases, leaving 17 bases between the germline ends. Per the germline V gene, CDR1 is SQVTM and CDR2 is ANQGSEA. The CDR3 here is CSLGETGSNEQFF. CDR3 nucleotide sequence: TGCAGCCTGGGAGAGACAGGCAGCAATGAGCAGTTCTTC.

This sequence joins TRBV9 and TRBJ1-5; D is undetermined. V was pared by 0 bases and J by 0 bases, with 7 bases between. Germline-derived CDR1 and CDR2 are SGDLS and YYNGEE. This CDR3 spans 15 amino acids. For the CDR3, the DNA is TGTGCCAGCAGCGTAGACCCAGGTAGCAATCAGCCCCAGCATTTT. Protein sequence: CASSVDPGSNQPQHF. The variable domain in full, with the rest retrieved from reference TRBV9 and TRBJ1-5, is DSGVTQTPKHLITATGQRVTLRCSPRSGDLSVYWYQQSLDQGLQFLIQYYNGEERAKGNILERFSAQQFPDLHSELNLSSLELGDSALYFCASSVDPGSNQPQHFGDGTRLSIL.

This clonotype has a count of ten or more. The chain recombines TRBV6-5 with TRBJ1-2, with D unclear. The CDR3 covers 14 residues. Germline CDR1 is MNHEY and CDR2 is SVGAGI. The V end lost 4 bases, the J end lost 2 bases, and 11 bases lay between the germline ends. The DNA of the CDR3 is TGTGCCAGCAGTTCAGAGAAACAGAACTATGGCTACACCTTC. It yields the protein CASSSEKQNYGYTF.

V usage is TRBV6-2 or TRBV6-3 and J usage is TRBJ1-5; D is undetermined. This CDR3 has 14 residues. Germline V gene lookup returns CDR1 MNHEY and CDR2 SVGEGT. The V and J ends lost 4 bases and 4 bases respectively, with 11 bases between them. Here the CDR3 DNA reads TGTGCCAGCAGTTTAACCCGAGGGAATCAGCCCCAGCATTTT. It yields the protein CASSLTRGNQPQHF.

This clonotype appeared many times. The V call is TRBV5-1, the J call TRBJ2-5, with D hard to call. The germline V gene has CDR1 SGHRS and CDR2 YFSETQ. The V and J ends lost 4 bases and 5 bases respectively, with 9 bases between them. The CDR3 contains 12 residues. The CDR3 sequence: CASSPGLETQYF. DNA for the CDR3: TGCGCCAGCAGCCCCGGATTGGAGACCCAGTACTTC. Full variable domain (rest looked up from reference TRBV5-1 and TRBJ2-5): KAGVTQTPRYLIKTRGQQVTLSCSPISGHRSVSWYQQTPGQGLQFLFEYFSETQRNKGNFPGRFSGRQFSNSRSEMNVSTLELGDSALYLCASSPGLETQYFGPGTRLLVL.

The CDR3 coding sequence is TGCAGCGTTGCGGCGGACTATAGCAATCAGCCCCAGCATTTT. This sequence encodes CSVAADYSNQPQHF. This chain links TRBV29-1 with TRBJ1-5; D unresolved. This CDR3 comprises 14 residues. Germline-derived CDR1 and CDR2 are SQVTM and ANQGSEA. Trimming stripped 4 bases from V and 0 bases from J, with 10 bases between.

The table lists this clonotype with many counts. The chain uses TRBV2 and TRBJ2-7, with D possibly matching TRBD1 (5 bases). V shed 7 bases and J shed 2 bases, with 12 bases lying between them. CDR1 and CDR2 from the germline V gene are SNHLY and FYNNEI. The CDR3 is 13 residues long. The CDR3 nucleotides read TGTGCCAGCAACCCGGACAAAACCTACGAGCAGTACTTC. This codes for CASNPDKTYEQYF.

This clonotype showed up many times. CDR3 region: CASSLGIGNTQYF. CDR3 DNA: TGTGCCAGCAGTTTGGGGATAGGAAATACGCAGTATTTT. The gene calls are TRBV2 and TRBJ2-3; D remains ambiguous. Trimming took 5 bases from V and 7 from J, leaving 13 bases between them. This CDR3 has 13 amino acids. Germline CDR1 is SNHLY and CDR2 is FYNNEI.

Ten or more counts support this clonotype. V gene TRBV7-2 combines with J gene TRBJ1-2, with a tentative D call TRBD1 (5 bases). The CDR3 has 13 residues. V dropped 3 bases and J dropped 8 bases, with 13 bases sitting between them. CDR1 is SGHTA, CDR2 FQGNSA, per germline. CDR3 coding DNA: TGTGCCAGCAGCTTGGGGGTCGGTAAGGGCTACACCTTC. Translating gives CASSLGVGKGYTF.

There are a few counts of this clonotype. The J gene is TRBJ2-3, the V gene TRBV6-1; TRBD1 or TRBD2 may be the D gene (6 bases each). The CDR3 covers 15 residues. Germline lookup yields CDR1 MNHNS and CDR2 SASEGT. Trimming cost V 7 bases and J 4 bases, with 18 bases left between them. CDR3 residues: CASNYGGRQADTQYF. CDR3 bases: TGTGCCAGCAACTACGGGGGCCGGCAAGCAGATACGCAGTATTTT.

This clonotype was counted only a few times. This chain uses TRBV7-2 with TRBJ1-1, with D uncertain. This CDR3 region has 13 residues. Germline CDR1 is SGHTA and CDR2 is FQGNSA. The V end lost 4 bases, the J end lost 11 bases, and 17 bases lay between the germline ends. CDR3 in amino acids: CASSSLLDSSAFF. DNA of the CDR3: TGTGCCAGCAGCTCACTATTGGACTCTTCTGCTTTCTTT. The variable domain in full, with the rest retrieved from reference TRBV7-2 and TRBJ1-1, is GAGVSQSPSNKVTEKGKDVELRCDPISGHTALYWYRQSLGQGLEFLIYFQGNSAPDKSGLPSDRFSAERTGGSVSTLTIQRTQQEDSAVYLCASSSLLDSSAFFGQGTRLTVV.

The V call is TRBV12-3 or TRBV12-4, the J call TRBJ1-1; D gene ambiguous. The CDR3 spans 14 residues. Trimming stripped 6 bases from V and 0 bases from J, with 11 bases between. The chain's CDR3 is CASRYRDMNTEAFF. The CDR3 coding sequence is TGTGCCAGCAGGTACAGAGATATGAACACTGAAGCTTTCTTT.

This clonotype has at least ten counts. This chain uses TRBV12-3 or TRBV12-4 with TRBJ2-5; TRBD2 might be the D (6 bases). The CDR3 has 15 residues. Trimming took 2 bases from V and 4 from J, leaving 14 bases between them. The CDR3 nucleotides read TGTGCCAGCAGTTTATACAGCCCGGGAGCAGAGACCCAGTACTTC. Translated, it gives CASSLYSPGAETQYF.

Notes on this clonotype: A much larger clone lies a single base off, so this may be a read error. This chain uses TRBV12-3 or TRBV12-4 with TRBJ2-4; D is unresolved. This CDR3 has 15 residues. CDR3 sequence (DNA): TGTGCCAACAGTTTAAGTACAGAAGCCAAAAACATTCAGTACTTC. It encodes CANSLSTEAKNIQYF.

The sample holds many counts of this clonotype. The rearrangement joins TRBV7-2 to TRBJ2-1, with 11 bases that match TRBD2. Germline trimming cut 2 bases from V and 3 bases from J; bases unmatched to any gene: 3. This CDR3 comprises 16 residues. CDR1 SGHTA and CDR2 FQGNSA come from the germline V gene. The chain's CDR3 is CASSLYGTSGYNEQFF. Here the CDR3 DNA reads TGTGCCAGCAGCTTATACGGGACTAGCGGCTACAATGAGCAGTTCTTC. The variable domain in full, completed from reference TRBV7-2 and TRBJ2-1, reads GAGVSQSPSNKVTEKGKDVELRCDPISGHTALYWYRQSLGQGLEFLIYFQGNSAPDKSGLPSDRFSAERTGGSVSTLTIQRTQQEDSAVYLCASSLYGTSGYNEQFFGPGTRLTVL.

Many counts were recorded for this clonotype. This sequence joins TRBV29-1 and TRBJ1-4; unclear D gene. Deletions cut 5 bases from V and 6 bases from J, with 13 bases between. This CDR3 comprises 13 residues. CDR1 SQVTM and CDR2 ANQGSEA come from the germline V gene. Here the CDR3 DNA reads TGCAGCGTTCGGGGTCGCGGGGATGAAAAACTGTTTTTT. Amino acid sequence: CSVRGRGDEKLFF.

This clonotype showed up many times. The chain couples TRBV18 to TRBJ2-1; possibly TRBD2 for D (6 bases). This CDR3 is built from 15 residues. Germline V gives CDR1 KGHSH, CDR2 LQKENI. V was shortened by 0 bases and J by 2 bases, with 8 bases between the two germline ends. The CDR3 sequence: CASSPPTGAYNEQFF. The CDR3 coding sequence is TGTGCCAGCTCACCACCGACGGGGGCCTACAATGAGCAGTTCTTC.